The text below deals with one T cell receptor beta chain. Its recognized antigen is unknown. The sample holds no much larger clone one base away, and base qualities are not on file. Every donor was a healthy Caucasian. The study also sequenced three unrelated non-twin adults: a male aged 18 to 30, a male aged 50 to 60 and a female aged 50 to 60. Miltenyi CD45RO+ enrichment and human naive T-cell isolation kits were used to isolate memory (CD45RO+) and naive T cells from PBMC. This record comes from a study of identical twins (dated by TCRdb to the mid-2010s). Turning to the overall study: To test whether fetal clonotypes persist, this study deep-sequenced TCR alpha and beta repertoires from monozygotic twins, from unrelated adults of various ages, and from cord blood. Replicate twin experiments were performed at different times using different library preparation protocols to rule out contamination. Study-level results and caveats: Because the same donors could not be followed over many years, conclusions were based on cross-sectional statistical analysis. Fewer insertions were carried by abundant cord blood beta clonotypes; a weaker similar trend was observed in young adult naive repertoires, while no such trend was observed in memory repertoires. In beta out-of-frame sequences, excess twin sharing was weaker, because having fewer shared sequences lowered the signal-to-noise ratio. Compared with coincidental sharing between unrelated individuals, out-of-frame TCR alpha sequences shared between twins showed an excess of sequences with low generation probability. Out-of-frame TCR alpha sharing in monozygotic twins was systematically underestimated by recombination models, whereas sharing between unrelated individuals was in agreement with the recombination models. Zero-insertion analyses could be partly confounded by invariant T cells such as MAIT and iNKT, although diverse VJ usage argued against such confounding for most clonotypes.

The receptor library was made with 5' RACE. TCRdb names Illumina HiSeq 2000 as the instrument used. Template switching added a universal primer binding site, and the final cDNA carried a unique molecular identifier that allowed TCR cDNA molecules to be counted accurately. First-strand cDNA for TCR alpha and beta chains was synthesized from specific primers in the conserved constant-segment region. Each cDNA library was double barcoded, with a SMART-Mk sample barcode plus Illumina barcodes, to control for contamination. TruSeq adapter sequences along with Illumina sample barcodes were introduced in two successive PCR steps. The TCR alpha and beta cDNA libraries were sequenced on the Illumina HiSeq platform using custom primers. In the source study's methods: Unique molecular identifiers were extracted from raw reads with MiGEC, and CDR3 positions were determined with MiXCR. For each individual, recombination models were inferred using an EM algorithm with the repgenHMM and IGoR tools. Shared clonotypes were analyzed with the tcR package in R, and sharing was normalized by the product of cloneset sizes. To study raw recombination free of thymic and clonal selection effects, out-of-frame nonproductive sequences were analyzed. TCRdb reworked the public reads: Q25 trimming with fastp, MiXCR clone assembly, productive beta chains retained. One record per CDR3 amino acid sequence lists the most common genes and DNA. Here the V and J calls rest on TCRdb's processing, not on the authors' analysis. In all, the sample holds about 690,000 distinct CDR3 sequences, and approximately 6% of those were seen once. The ten largest clonotypes hold 1.5% to 2% of the sample.

Per the germline V gene (reference sequence), SEHNR is the CDR1 and FQNEAQ is the CDR2. V gives up 4 bases and J gives up 6 bases, and the segment between their germline ends measures 7 bases. The CDR3 sequence holds 13 residues, the cysteine and phenylalanine included. The kept DNA is CDR3 alone, 39 bases in frame from the first base. This clonotype was obtained from a man between 18 and 35 years old in good health. Here the chain combines TRBV7-9 and TRBJ2-6, with the D gene uncertain. Sequenced input: naive T cells sorted from blood. The cell subset or site label for this specimen denotes: cells isolated with a human naive T-cell isolation kit. The CDR3 loop reads CASSSSQANVLTF. Read as DNA, the sequence is TGTGCCAGCAGCTCTTCCCAGGCCAACGTCCTGACTTTC.